The 11 T cell receptor beta chains presented below share a single source sample, sequenced in a study of blood T cell repertoires in COVID-19. TCRdb's table, derived via immunoSEQ multiplex PCR, lists solely in-frame clones and lacks some. This table has around 140,000 clones, 88% appearing once. The specimen sequenced was peripheral blood. The origin of the receptors is a man aged 50 to 60 with acute or convalescent COVID-19.

The chain couples TRBV19 to TRBJ1-5, with D perhaps TRBD1 (6 bases). The CDR3 extends over 13 amino acids. Trimming pared 10 bases from V and 4 bases from J, leaving 14 bases between. In germline, CDR1 is LNHDA, CDR2 SQIVND (reference sequence). The CDR3 bases are TGTGCCACGATGAAACAGGGAAATCAGCCCCAGCATTTT. Amino acids: CATMKQGNQPQHF. Full variable domain (remainder filled in from reference TRBV19 and TRBJ1-5): DGGITQSPKYLFRKEGQNVTLSCEQNLNHDAMYWYRQDPGQGLRLIYYSQIVNDFQKGDIAEGYSVSREKKESFPLTVTSAQKNPTAFYLCATMKQGNQPQHFGDGTRLSIL.

The chain uses TRBV6-5 and TRBJ1-2; 10 bases are shared with TRBD1. V lost 4 bases, J lost 5 bases, and 10 bases stayed unmatched. Germline assignment: CDR1 MNHEY and CDR2 SVGAGI. CDR3 length equals 16 residues. CDR3 protein: CASSSTGGQFSYGYTF. DNA for the CDR3: TGTGCCAGCAGTTCGACAGGGGGCCAATTTTCGTATGGCTACACCTTC.

The gene calls are TRBV7-2 and TRBJ2-7; a possible D gene is TRBD2 (5 bases). In germline, CDR1 is SGHTA, CDR2 FQGNSA. Deletions cut 5 bases from V and 3 bases from J, with 11 bases between. The CDR3 is 13 residues long. This CDR3 is CASSPEGFYEQYF. The CDR3 nucleotides read TGTGCCAGCAGCCCCGAGGGTTTCTACGAGCAGTACTTC.

The DNA of the CDR3 is TGCGCCAGCAGGCCTGGGACAGGGGACCTCTCGGAGACCCAGTACTTC. It specifies CASRPGTGDLSETQYF. The rearrangement joins TRBV10-1 to TRBJ2-5, with 10 positions matching TRBD1. The trim removed 6 bases at V and 5 bases at J, leaving 12 bases unmatched. The CDR3 length is 16 residues. Germline CDR1 WNHNN, CDR2 SYGVQD (reference sequence).

The chain links TRBV5-4 to TRBJ1-3; 9 positions agree with TRBD1. The germline CDR1 and CDR2 sequences are SGHNT and YYREEE (reference sequence). This CDR3 is 17 amino acids long. J was trimmed by 3 bases and V by 2 bases; bases with no gene match: 9. CDR3 in amino acids: CASSFTYRGRDGNTIYF. The CDR3 DNA follows: TGTGCCAGCAGCTTTACTTACAGGGGGCGGGATGGAAACACCATATATTTT.

V and J are TRBV11-2 and TRBJ1-3; TRBD1 matches at 7 bases. The CDR3 totals 15 residues. Germline CDR1 SGHAT, CDR2 FQNNGV. Losses at the gene ends were 0 bases for V and 3 bases for J; bases not matched to a gene: 2. CDR3 in amino acids: CASSLEGGNGNTIYF. In DNA, the CDR3 is TGTGCCAGCAGCTTAGAAGGGGGCAATGGAAACACCATATATTTT.

This chain uses TRBV27 with TRBJ2-7; 8 nucleotides agree with TRBD2. With V trimmed by 5 bases and J by 6 bases, 12 bases remained unmatched. Germline CDR1 is MNHEY and CDR2 is SMNVEV (reference sequence). This CDR3 region has 15 residues. The CDR3 bases are TGTGCCAGCAGTCGCCGAGGGCGGGAGGACAGCGAGCAGTACTTC. Translated: CASSRRGREDSEQYF.

This clone appeared a single time. J is TRBJ1-6 and V is TRBV5-6, with D perhaps TRBD1 (5 bases). The CDR3 length is 14 residues. V lost 2 bases and J lost 7, with 10 bases in between. Looked up from germline, CDR1 is SGHDT and CDR2 is YYEEEE. Here the CDR3 DNA reads TGTGCCAGCAGCTTACCCGGACACAATTCACCCCTCCACTTT. It specifies CASSLPGHNSPLHF.

The chain's CDR3 is CASSIQGQGIGDTQYF. CDR3 DNA sequence: TGTGCCAGTAGTATTCAGGGACAGGGGATCGGAGATACGCAGTATTTT. This rearrangement joins TRBV19 to TRBJ2-3; TRBD1 matches 10 bases. CDR1 and CDR2 (germline): LNHDA, SQIVND (reference sequence). J lost 5 bases, V lost 3 bases, and 8 bases had no gene match. The CDR3 has 16 residues.

J is TRBJ2-5 and V is TRBV7-3; tentatively, D is TRBD1 (6 bases). V dropped 0 bases and J dropped 2 bases, with 10 bases sitting between them. This CDR3 has 15 amino acids. Germline-derived CDR1 and CDR2 are SGHTA and FQGTGA. CDR3 region: CASSLTGQRQETQYF. The CDR3 DNA is TGTGCCAGCAGCTTAACGGGACAACGACAAGAGACCCAGTACTTC.

The chain uses TRBV6-1 and TRBJ2-7, with TRBD1 matching over 9 bases. CDR1 is MNHNS, CDR2 SASEGT, per germline. The ends lost 6 bases at V and 7 bases at J; junction bases unmatched: 7. The CDR3 contains 13 residues. For the CDR3, the DNA is TGTGCCAGCAGACCGGGACAGGGTGGGGAGCAGTACTTC. This codes for CASRPGQGGEQYF.